This T cell receptor beta chain was profiled in a study of response to subunit inactivated influenza vaccine (dated by TCRdb to the late 2010s). About the study as a whole: To follow how T cells responded to a trivalent subunit inactivated influenza vaccine, the researchers relied on deep quantitative profiling of the T cell receptor repertoire.

The paper's findings and limits, for the study overall: It was suggested by the authors that each seasonal influenza vaccination may recruit only a limited number of new T cells.

This clonotype has only a few counts. This clone's antigen is unknown. No qualities accompany the bases; no much larger clone lies one base away. Ends trimmed: V by 8 bases, J by 2 bases; bases unmatched to a gene: 6. The germline V gene yields SNHLY for CDR1 and FYNNEI for CDR2. Spanning cysteine to phenylalanine, the CDR3 consists of 14 amino acids. The DNA shown is the 42-base CDR3, in frame from base 1. The library was built by means of RT-PCR. TCRdb lists the instrument as Illumina HiSeq 2500. The raw public reads went through TCRdb reprocessing: fastp at Q25, MiXCR clone calling, in-frame beta chains kept. Every distinct CDR3 protein forms one entry, paired with its most common genes and DNA. The sample table contains about 520,000 distinct CDR3 sequences; only one count was recorded for 25% of them. Together, the top ten hold approximately 2% of the sample.

This sequence originates from a man aged 45-60 years who received an inactivated influenza vaccine. Donor details come from another sample of the same person, matched by shared clones. This material consisted of CD4+ T cells sorted from PBMCs, taken about 5 days after vaccination. The rearrangement combines TRBV2 with TRBJ2-3, and 8 junctional nucleotides match TRBD2. Read as DNA, the sequence is TGTGCCAGCGAACGGGGGGGCTACACAGATACGCAGTATTTT. It specifies CASERGGYTDTQYF.